This T cell receptor (beta chain) was captured by sequencing in a study of shared clonotypes between healthy human individuals (dated by TCRdb to 2019 to 2021). As for the study more broadly: The cohort comprised two women and a few men aged 18 to 49 years. Leukapheresis yielded between about 0.94 and 8.9 billion PBMCs per donor. To estimate repertoire size and how much clonotypes are shared between individuals, the study performed deep sequencing of blood TCR repertoires from about five healthy adults. Per donor, three plates each were used for CD4 naive and CD4 memory, two for CD8 naive, and one for CD8 memory. To increase sequencing depth and limit assay-specific biases, different laboratories used diverse techniques to prepare libraries and sequence TCR repertoires.

Overall study results and their limits: Sampling was limited to blood, and TCR repertoires in tissue likely differ from TCR repertoires in blood. Rarefaction of sorted-subset datasets indicated incomplete sequencing despite the large sequencing depth. Because the study included a small number of donors, the genetic and exposure-history diversity represented was limited. Higher generation probabilities were observed for clonotypes shared by all four sorted-subset donors than for non-shared clonotypes. Sharing across a few donors was observed for about 5% of naive CD4, 3% to 3.5% of naive CD8, 2% to 2.5% of memory CD4, and over 0.3% of memory CD8 clonotypes. Naive subsets generally had larger estimated clonotype richness than memory subsets. Pairwise subsampling indicated that sequencing depth was expected to affect the degree of clonotype sharing among donors.

For the CD8 naive samples, CD45RO-negative cells were positively selected for CCR7, yielding a CD45RA+CCR7+ population from which TemRA cells were excluded. The donors were healthy, HIV-negative adults who had no recently reported acute infections or vaccinations. Every donor was a Caucasian adult residing in Nashville, Tennessee, USA. Blood was obtained by leukapheresis, after which PBMCs were separated by Ficoll-Histopaque density gradient centrifugation and cryopreserved in liquid nitrogen vapor phase. Purity and quantity of every magnetically sorted T cell population were checked by analytical flow cytometry. From each sorted fraction, genomic DNA was isolated and quantified by UV absorbance on a Nanodrop 2000c. TCR CDR3 regions were amplified from genomic DNA by multiplex PCR using the deep immunoSEQ assay. Genomic DNA extracted from each cell subset was distributed evenly over all wells of several immunoSEQ 96-well plates, and each plate served as one replicate. For sorted subsets, about 220 ng of genomic DNA, equivalent to 30,000 or so T cell genomes, went into each replicate PCR. Purified libraries were quantified with a Qubit 3.0 fluorometer, sized on a Bioanalyzer 2100, and re-quantified with the KAPA Library Quantification kit. Every immunoSEQ 96-well plate was sequenced on a separate single-read 150-cycle Illumina NextSeq 550 flow cell. The original pipeline was this. Because only junctional sequences without quality scores were contained in the immunoSEQ output, filtering matching that applied to full-length reads could not be performed. To assign V/J genes and CDR3, sequences were annotated using PyIR, a Python wrapper for IgBLAST v1.9, with IMGT germline references. Any read was removed if the V/J assignment was weak (E-value above 1e-6), the CDR3 was missing, or the read contained stop codons, out-of-frame junctions, or ambiguous translated residues. V3J clonotypes were defined as sequences sharing an identical inferred V gene, J gene, and CDR3 amino acid sequence. Percentage overlap between repertoires was calculated by dividing the number of shared unique clonotypes by the size of the smaller repertoire. Richness of each repertoire was evaluated using RTK rarefaction, the Chao1 estimator, and Recon v2.1 estimates of unobserved clonotypes. OLGA was used to compute generation probabilities for all TCRbeta clonotypes that the gDNA method yielded from a handful of donors. TCRdb's version of the immuneACCESS table is confined to in-frame rearrangements and falls short of the full clone set. An unresolved V gene accounts for under half of the shortfall where checked; the remainder is of unknown origin. V and J calls and clone size are copied from that table; D and trimming were computed from the DNA. The sample table contains about 680,000 clones; only one count was recorded for about 90% of them. The leading ten clones occupy 24% of the sample.

Comments on this clone: What this receptor recognizes is not known. No base quality information exists; no much larger clone differs at one position.

The sequencing sample was made of naive CD8+ T cells sorted from blood. In light of the paper, this sample's cell subset or site label describes: CD45RA+CCR7+. This sequence was found in a young man in good health.

For the CDR3, the sequence is CAISERDYEQYF. The DNA sequence is TGTGCCATCAGTGAAAGGGACTACGAGCAGTACTTC. Recombination joined TRBV10-3 with TRBJ2-7; the D gene is unclear. From the germline V gene, CDR1 is ENHRY and CDR2 is SYGVKD. Spanning cysteine to phenylalanine, the CDR3 consists of 12 amino acids. The retained sequence is limited to the CDR3, 36 bases, with the frame set at the first base. Trimming costs V 3 bases and J 3 bases, and their ends lie 6 bases apart.